Below are 27 T cell receptor beta chains sequenced from a single sample in a study of T cell clonality in common variable immunodeficiency. Study-wide results and limits: Fewer deletions and N-nucleotide insertions were reportedly seen in common variable immunodeficiency TCR beta sequences.

TCRdb keeps only in-frame clones here, not all; method: immunoSEQ multiplex PCR. The sample yields roughly 7,300 clones, without any singletons. Their antigens remain unidentified. Input material: peripheral blood mononuclear cells. These receptors all come from a human donor with common variable immunodeficiency.

This clone was detected many times. The sequenced fragment ends 3 residues before the CDR3 boundary, so the rest is inferred from the germline J gene. V usage is TRBV5-4 and J usage is TRBJ1-4, with TRBD1 as a possible D gene (5 bases). CDR1 and CDR2 (germline): SGHNT, YYREEE (reference sequence). V gave up 2 bases and J gave up 8 bases, with 13 bases separating them. This CDR3 region has 14 residues. The sequenced CDR3 bases are TGTGCCAGCAGCTTCGGGGGATTAAGGGAAAAA. Translating gives CASSFGGLREK. The whole CDR3 sequence is CASSFGGLREKLFF.

To note about this clone: The CDR3 end is not reached by the read, which stops 3 residues before it; the germline J gene fills it in. The rearrangement links TRBV19 to TRBJ2-1; 12 bases align to TRBD2. This CDR3 has 20 amino acids. Germline CDR1 LNHDA, CDR2 SQIVND (reference sequence). V lost 2 bases, J lost 3 bases, and 14 bases stayed unmatched. The CDR3 reads CASSIIKGTSGRTYYNEQFF. The CDR3 DNA, read in part, is TGTGCCAGTAGTATAATCAAGGGGACTAGCGGGCGCACATACTACAATGAG.

With regard to this clone: The observed sequence ends 3 residues before the CDR3 terminus, with the missing tail filled in from the germline J gene. The chain is built from TRBV20-1 and TRBJ1-5; the D gene is possibly TRBD1 (5 bases). V was pared by 3 bases and J by 2 bases, with 8 bases between. This CDR3 comprises 13 residues. The germline CDR1 and CDR2 sequences are DFQATT and SNEGSKA (reference sequence). The chain's CDR3 is CSARRGGNQPQHF. The DNA read from the CDR3 is TGCAGTGCTAGGAGGGGTGGCAATCAGCCC.

As concerns this clone: Read sequence stops 3 residues before the CDR3 end, and the germline J gene provides the missing end. This chain uses TRBV7-2 with TRBJ2-1, with 7 positions matching TRBD1. This CDR3 has 13 amino acids. Per germline, CDR1 SGHTA and CDR2 FQGNSA. The junction had 3 bases not matched to a gene; V was cut back by 3 bases and J by 7 bases. Partial CDR3 DNA: TGTGCCAGCAGCTTCGGACAGGTGAATGAG. Translated, it gives CASSFGQVNE. From start to end, the CDR3 is CASSFGQVNEQFF.

This clone turned up a few times. The DNA read from the CDR3 is TGTGCCAGCAGGGTGGACAGGGAAAATGAG. Protein: CASRVDRENE. The whole CDR3 sequence reads CASRVDRENEQFF. V is TRBV2 and J is TRBJ2-1, with 8 bases identical to TRBD1. The read falls 3 residues short of the CDR3 end, and the missing part is taken from the germline J gene. The V gene end was trimmed by 6 bases and the J gene end by 7 bases; junction bases not matched to a gene: 5. The CDR3 runs 13 residues. Germline-derived CDR1 and CDR2 are SNHLY and FYNNEI.

This clone has a count of ten or more. CDR3 in amino acids: CASSTSQGSGANVLTF. The sequenced part of the CDR3 DNA is TGTGCCAGTAGTACCTCGCAGGGTTCTGGGGCCAACGTC. The chain links TRBV19 to TRBJ2-6; D perhaps matches TRBD1 (5 bases). The read halts 3 residues ahead of the CDR3 end, with the missing end drawn from the germline J gene. The V and J ends lost 4 bases and 1 base respectively, with 11 bases between them. The germline gives CDR1 LNHDA, CDR2 SQIVND (reference sequence). The CDR3 is 16 residues long.

On this clone: The read terminates 3 residues before the CDR3 end, so the remaining end is supplied by the germline J gene. The chain recombines TRBV19 with TRBJ2-3, with TRBD2 matching over 9 bases. CDR1 is LNHDA, CDR2 SQIVND, per germline (reference sequence). This CDR3 contains 16 residues. V was pared by 3 bases and J by 8 bases, with 12 bases of the junction left unmatched. The CDR3 here is CASSIGRLAGSATQYF. CDR3 DNA, as far as it was read: TGTGCCAGTAGTATTGGTAGGCTAGCGGGATCGGCTACG.

This clone was seen ten or more times. Coverage ceases 3 residues before the CDR3 finishes, and the germline J gene fills in the end. This chain uses TRBV5-1 with TRBJ2-6, with a tentative D call TRBD1 (5 bases). The germline CDR1 and CDR2 sequences are SGHRS and YFSETQ. With 0 bases removed from V and 2 bases from J, the gap between germline ends came to 6 bases. The CDR3 is 15 residues long. The CDR3 loop is CASSLETAGANVLTF. CDR3 DNA (partial): TGCGCCAGCAGCTTGGAGACAGCTGGGGCCAACGTC.

This clone was observed at least ten times. The CDR3 end lies 3 residues beyond the end of the read and is filled in from the germline J gene. The chain combines TRBV2 with TRBJ2-7, with 7 bases identical to TRBD1. In germline, CDR1 is SNHLY, CDR2 FYNNEI. Losses at the gene ends were 10 bases for V and 0 bases for J; bases not matched to a gene: 3. This CDR3 spans 12 amino acids. CDR3 bases read: TGTGCCACAGGGGACAGCTCCTACGAG. Translated, it gives CATGDSSYE. The full CDR3 protein is CATGDSSYEQYF.

This clone was recorded many times. The read comes to an end 3 residues before the CDR3 does, leaving the germline J gene to fill in the end. The genes are TRBV5-1 and TRBJ2-5; 12 nucleotides align to TRBD2. Trimming at V came to 1 base and at J to 3 bases, leaving 10 bases not matched to a gene. The CDR3 consists of 18 residues. CDR1 and CDR2 (germline): SGHRS, YFSETQ. The covered CDR3 bases are TGCGCCAGCAGCTTGAGGCTAGCGGGAGGGCCTAGGAAAGAGACC. It is translated as CASSLRLAGGPRKET. Given in full, the CDR3 is CASSLRLAGGPRKETQYF.

At least ten counts were recorded for this clone. The observed sequence ends 3 residues before the CDR3 terminus, with the missing tail filled in from the germline J gene. The chain couples TRBV9 to TRBJ2-7, with D perhaps matching TRBD1 (5 bases). The V end was cut by 0 bases, the J end by 2 bases, with 15 bases between. CDR1 is SGDLS and CDR2 is YYNGEE in the germline V gene. This CDR3 contains 16 residues. The CDR3 loop is CASSVGVGAAPYEQYF. The CDR3 DNA, read in part, is TGTGCCAGCAGCGTAGGGGTTGGGGCAGCGCCCTACGAG.

Only a few counts were recorded for this clone. Read sequence stops 3 residues before the CDR3 end, and the germline J gene provides the missing end. The V gene is TRBV19, the J gene TRBJ2-5; possible D gene TRBD2, 5 bases. CDR3 length: 13 amino acids. Germline V lookup: CDR1 LNHDA, CDR2 SQIVND (reference sequence). V lost 6 bases and J lost 4, with 12 bases in between. The DNA read from the CDR3 is TGTGCCAGTAGCGGGGAAACGGGAGAGACC. Translating it yields CASSGETGET. The whole CDR3 region reads CASSGETGETQYF.

This clone was counted at least ten times. Sequencing ends 3 residues short of the CDR3 end; the germline J gene provides the rest. This chain links TRBV5-5 with TRBJ1-1; TRBD1 might be the D (5 bases). CDR1 and CDR2 from the germline V gene are SGHKS and YYEKEE (reference sequence). This CDR3 has 11 amino acids. The sequenced part of the CDR3 DNA is TGTGCCAGCATCTGGGGGGGTGGT. Protein sequence: CASIWGGG. The whole CDR3 region reads CASIWGGGAFF.

In regard to this clone: The read falls 3 residues short of the CDR3 end, and the missing part is taken from the germline J gene. This sequence joins TRBV7-9 and TRBJ2-7; no clear D gene. The CDR3 covers 13 residues. From germline, CDR1 is SEHNR and CDR2 FQNEAQ (reference sequence). Between the trimmed V and J ends, which lost 1 base and 5 bases, there was a span of 9 bases. CDR3 DNA, as far as it was read: TGTGCCAGCAGCTTAGTGTCGTGGCACGAG. Translation: CASSLVSWHE. The complete CDR3 sequence is CASSLVSWHEQYF.

This clone was observed at least ten times. The read ends 3 residues before the CDR3 terminus; that terminus is restored from the germline J gene. The chain joins TRBV14 to TRBJ2-7; 14 positions agree with TRBD2. V shed 2 bases, J shed 6 bases, and the junction held 3 bases outside the gene matches. The CDR3 runs to 15 residues. Germline CDR1 is SGHDN and CDR2 is FVKESK. The part of the CDR3 DNA that was read is TGTGCCAGCAGCCAATTTGGACTAGCGGGAGGCGAG. Protein sequence: CASSQFGLAGGE. The whole CDR3 region reads CASSQFGLAGGEQYF.

This clone is labeled medium-sized. The read ends 3 residues early relative to the CDR3; the germline J gene fills the gap. Within the sample, other DNA sequences also encode this same CDR3. The chain couples TRBV30 to TRBJ1-2; tentatively, D is TRBD1 (5 bases). The CDR3 totals 14 residues. Trimming took 3 bases from V and 7 from J, leaving 18 bases between them. The germline gives CDR1 GTSNPN, CDR2 SVGIG (reference sequence). CDR3 residues: CAWSLGHQGGGYTF. The covered CDR3 bases are TGTGCCTGGAGCCTCGGACATCAAGGTGGTGGC.

Notes on this clone: The DNA ends 3 residues before the CDR3 does, and the rest of the CDR3 is filled in from the germline J gene. The V and J genes are TRBV7-2 and TRBJ2-1; D gene ambiguous. CDR1 and CDR2 from the germline V gene are SGHTA and FQGNSA. CDR3 length: 14 residues. V was pared by 1 base and J by 7 bases, with 11 bases between. CDR3 DNA, as far as it was read: TGTGCCAGCAGCTTAGGTAGAAATGTAAATGAG. This sequence encodes CASSLGRNVNE. The entire CDR3 sequence reads CASSLGRNVNEQFF.

There are a few counts of this clone. CDR3 DNA (partial): TGCAGTGCAACTACCCGTAATAGCGGGAGGGTTTGGTATGAG. Translating it yields CSATTRNSGRVWYE. The whole CDR3 protein reads CSATTRNSGRVWYEQFF. The rearrangement links TRBV20-1 to TRBJ2-1, with 11 positions matching TRBD2. Read coverage stops 3 residues before the CDR3 terminus; the germline J gene supplies the remainder. The germline V gene encodes CDR1 DFQATT and CDR2 SNEGSKA (reference sequence). The CDR3 contains 17 residues. Germline trimming cut 6 bases from V and 8 bases from J; bases unmatched to any gene: 18.

As concerns this clone: The read gets to within 3 residues of the CDR3 end, and the germline J gene fills in the rest. The chain employs TRBV10-1 and TRBJ2-7; 8 nucleotides line up with TRBD1. The CDR3 loop spans 15 amino acids. Germline CDR1 reads WNHNN; CDR2 reads SYGVQD (reference sequence). V was clipped by 6 bases and J by 6 bases; unmatched bases: 13. Partial CDR3 DNA: TGCGCCAGCAGCGAAAGGACAGGGTCAGGCAGCGAG. It is translated as CASSERTGSGSE. The full CDR3 protein is CASSERTGSGSEQYF.

This clone was picked up a small number of times. The CDR3 is cut off 3 residues early in the read; its end comes from the germline J gene. The chain has TRBV7-3 and TRBJ2-5; maybe TRBD1 (6 bases). CDR1 and CDR2 (germline): SGHTA, FQGTGA. The V end lost 5 bases, the J end lost 4 bases, and 11 bases lay between the germline ends. The length of the CDR3 is 13 residues. Partial CDR3 DNA: TGTGCCAGCAGCCAAACAGGGCGAGAGACC. It yields the protein CASSQTGRET. The entire CDR3 protein is CASSQTGRETQYF.

This clone was detected a few times. The read stops 3 residues short of the end of the CDR3; the missing end is completed from the germline J gene. V and J are TRBV30 and TRBJ2-1; a possible D gene is TRBD2 (6 bases). The germline V and J ends were trimmed by 0 bases and 4 bases, with 13 bases remaining between them. The CDR3 is made up of 15 amino acids. CDR1 and CDR2 from the germline V gene are GTSNPN and SVGIG (reference sequence). The CDR3 is CAWSVRRASYNEQFF. The covered CDR3 bases are TGTGCCTGGAGTGTCCGGAGGGCCTCGTACAATGAG. Combining the CDR3 with reference TRBV30 and TRBJ2-1 gives the whole variable domain SQTIHQWPATLVQPVGSPLSLECTVEGTSNPNLYWYRQAAGRGLQLLFYSVGIGQISSEVPQNLSASRPQDRQFILSSKKLLLSDSGFYLCAWSVRRASYNEQFFGPGTRLTVL.

This clone was recorded a few times. The CDR3 is cut off 3 residues early in the read; its end comes from the germline J gene. The chain has TRBV19 and TRBJ1-6; D is possibly TRBD1 (6 bases). Germline V gene data show CDR1 as LNHDA and CDR2 as SQIVND (reference sequence). Trimming removed 5 bases from V and 5 bases from J, with 10 bases in between. The CDR3 has 14 amino acids. CDR3: CASSVRGHNSPLHF. The DNA read from the CDR3 is TGTGCCAGTAGTGTCAGGGGACATAATTCACCC.

This clone was recorded many times. Incomplete CDR3 DNA: TGTGCCAGCAGCTTCGGGACTAGCGGGAGTGGTACAGATACG. Translation gives CASSFGTSGSGTDT. The whole CDR3 sequence reads CASSFGTSGSGTDTQYF. The chain has TRBV7-3 and TRBJ2-3, with TRBD2 matching 14 bases. Sequencing ends 3 residues short of the CDR3 end; the germline J gene provides the rest. Germline V gene data show CDR1 as SGHTA and CDR2 as FQGTGA. With 3 bases clipped from V and 3 bases from J, the junction kept 5 bases outside the gene matches. The CDR3 spans 17 residues.

This clone occurred many times. Read coverage stops 3 residues before the CDR3 terminus; the germline J gene supplies the remainder. The chain employs TRBV20-1 and TRBJ2-7; 12 bases are a match to TRBD2. The V segment lost 4 bases and the J segment 1 base; nucleotides outside the gene matches: 5. The CDR3 covers 15 residues. Germline loops: CDR1 DFQATT, CDR2 SNEGSKA (reference sequence). The CDR3 here is CSAIRLAGVSYEQYF. Incomplete CDR3 DNA: TGCAGTGCTATTAGACTAGCGGGAGTATCCTACGAG.

A word on this clone: The read stops 3 residues short of the end of the CDR3; the missing end is completed from the germline J gene. This sequence joins TRBV19 and TRBJ1-2, with a possible D match to TRBD1 (5 bases). The CDR3 loop spans 12 amino acids. Germline CDR1 reads LNHDA; CDR2 reads SQIVND (reference sequence). V lost 3 bases and J lost 7, with 9 bases in between. Incomplete CDR3 DNA: TGTGCCAGTAGTATCCAGGGACTTGGC. Translation gives CASSIQGLG. The CDR3 as a whole reads CASSIQGLGYTF.

A word on this clone: Read coverage stops 3 residues before the CDR3 terminus; the germline J gene supplies the remainder. The chain combines TRBV7-3 with TRBJ2-7, with D possibly being TRBD1 (5 bases). Trimming removed 2 bases at V and 3 bases at J, with 11 bases between. Germline CDR1 and CDR2: SGHTA and FQGTGA. The CDR3 sequence is 14 residues long. CDR3 protein: CASSLSGHGYEQYF. CDR3 DNA (partial): TGTGCCAGCAGCTTATCAGGGCACGGCTACGAG.

With regard to this clone: Read coverage stops 3 residues before the CDR3 terminus; the germline J gene supplies the remainder. The V gene is TRBV6-2 or TRBV6-3, the J gene TRBJ2-1, with D unresolved. Germline lookup yields CDR1 MNHEY and CDR2 SVGEGT. Trimming left V 2 bases short and J 0 bases short, with 8 bases between. CDR3 length equals 15 residues. Incomplete CDR3 DNA: TGTGCCAGCAGTTACCGTAGTAGCTCCTACAATGAG. Translation: CASSYRSSSYNE. The CDR3 reads in full as CASSYRSSSYNEQFF.